One T cell receptor beta chain is described in this entry. Original methodology: From reference gene primer amplification, estimates of nucleated cell counts were derived. Here immunoSEQ multiplex PCR was the method, and the copy in TCRdb shows in-frame clones only, minus some. The V and J calls and the clone size are those of that table, but D and trimming were determined from the DNA. The profile shows about 150,000 clones, 80% to 90% of them singletons. The sample is drawn from a study of blood T cell repertoires in COVID-19. Overall study context: Material from acute and convalescent COVID-19 was sourced from the United States, Italy and Spain. From T cells, B-cell-depleted T cells, or PBMCs came the material, which was cDNA or gDNA.

Germline V gives CDR1 MGHDK, CDR2 SYGVNS. Trimming removed 3 bases from V and 4 bases from J, with 18 bases in between. The length of the CDR3 is 16 residues. What was sequenced was peripheral blood. The genes are TRBV25-1 and TRBJ1-1; tentatively, D is TRBD1 (6 bases). The TCR was taken from an older man with acute or convalescent COVID-19. Here the CDR3 DNA reads TGTGCCAGCAGTGACGGGACAAGAGGGAGTGGCACTGAAGCTTTCTTT. As protein: CASSDGTRGSGTEAFF.